These T cell receptor beta chains were read from a single sample in a study of cytomegalovirus exposure and HLA in healthy donors. The data were produced by immunoSEQ multiplex PCR, yet TCRdb's version contains in-frame clones alone and is incomplete. The data show over 95,000 clones, about four fifths seen once. Sequencing was carried out using PBMCs. The receptor source for this set is a woman aged 18-29 years in good health and CMV-seronegative. Each CDR3 is given with its conserved first and last residue. Each record gives: clone size, J gene, D gene, V gene, CDR3 protein, CDR3 DNA. The D gene is left open where the match is weak. Size is omitted from some rows. Given values are once, few, many or a class for expanded clones.

clone size: NA; J gene: TRBJ2-1; D gene: NA; V gene: TRBV11-2; CDR3 protein: CASSLAGSIYNEQFF; CDR3 DNA: TGTGCCAGCAGCTTAGCCGGGAGCATCTACAATGAGCAGTTCTTC
clone size: NA; J gene: TRBJ2-2; D gene: TRBD1; V gene: TRBV5-8; CDR3 protein: CASRLTGTGVTGELFF; CDR3 DNA: TGTGCCAGCAGGCTCACGGGGACAGGGGTTACCGGGGAGCTGTTTTTT
clone size: once; J gene: TRBJ2-3; D gene: TRBD2; V gene: TRBV19; CDR3 protein: CASSPGGGTDTQYF; CDR3 DNA: TGTGCCAGTTCCCCGGGGGGTGGCACAGATACGCAGTATTTT
clone size: NA; J gene: TRBJ1-5; D gene: NA; V gene: TRBV5-3; CDR3 protein: CARSCRQFSNQPQHF; CDR3 DNA: TGTGCCAGAAGCTGCAGACAGTTTAGCAATCAGCCCCAGCATTTT
clone size: NA; J gene: TRBJ1-5; D gene: NA; V gene: TRBV19; CDR3 protein: CASTLQGVSNQPQHF; CDR3 DNA: TGTGCCAGTACCCTACAGGGAGTAAGCAATCAGCCCCAGCATTTT
clone size: once; J gene: TRBJ2-5; D gene: NA; V gene: TRBV10-2; CDR3 protein: CASSARRGYQETQYF; CDR3 DNA: TGCGCCAGCAGTGCGCGACGGGGGTACCAAGAGACCCAGTACTTC
clone size: NA; J gene: TRBJ2-6; D gene: NA; V gene: TRBV27; CDR3 protein: CASRVFSGANVLTF; CDR3 DNA: TGTGCCAGCCGGGTTTTCTCTGGGGCCAACGTCCTGACTTTC
clone size: NA; J gene: TRBJ1-4; D gene: TRBD1; V gene: TRBV5-6; CDR3 protein: CASSLARTGGIGEKLFF; CDR3 DNA: TGTGCCAGCAGCTTGGCCAGGACAGGGGGAATCGGTGAAAAACTGTTTTTT
clone size: NA; J gene: TRBJ1-1; D gene: NA; V gene: TRBV2; CDR3 protein: CASIYRERNTEAFF; CDR3 DNA: TGTGCCAGCATTTACAGGGAGAGGAACACTGAAGCTTTCTTT
clone size: few; J gene: TRBJ1-1; D gene: NA; V gene: TRBV6-6; CDR3 protein: CASMGRVNTEAFF; CDR3 DNA: TGTGCCAGCATGGGTCGGGTGAACACTGAAGCTTTCTTT